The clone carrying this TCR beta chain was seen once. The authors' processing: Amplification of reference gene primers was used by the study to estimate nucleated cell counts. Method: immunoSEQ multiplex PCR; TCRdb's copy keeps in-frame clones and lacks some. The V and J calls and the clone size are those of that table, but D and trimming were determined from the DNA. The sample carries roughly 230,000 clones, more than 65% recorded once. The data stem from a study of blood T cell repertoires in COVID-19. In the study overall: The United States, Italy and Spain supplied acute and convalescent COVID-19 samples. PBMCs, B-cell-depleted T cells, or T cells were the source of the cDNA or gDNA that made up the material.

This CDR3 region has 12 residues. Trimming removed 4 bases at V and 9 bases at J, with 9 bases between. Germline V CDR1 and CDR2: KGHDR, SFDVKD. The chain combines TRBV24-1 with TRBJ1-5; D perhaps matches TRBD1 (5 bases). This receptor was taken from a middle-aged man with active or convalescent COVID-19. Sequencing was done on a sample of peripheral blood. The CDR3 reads CATSDPQGPQHF. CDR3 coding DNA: TGTGCCACCAGTGACCCTCAGGGGCCCCAGCATTTT.